The source of this T cell receptor (beta chain) is a study of CD8 T cells in ankylosing spondylitis. Study-level points and caveats: Characteristic, it appeared, of ankylosing spondylitis blood was a TCR beta motif of several highly homologous variants. Past studies reported some motif variants in reactive arthritis synovial fluid and blood.

TCRdb recomputed calls from the 5' RACE reads with MiXCR, one row per CDR3 protein. The sample contains hundreds of thousands of distinct CDR3 sequences, over 9.5% of which appear only once. A remark on this clonotype: Antigen unknown.

This CDR3 region has 16 residues. The junction had 9 bases not matched to a gene; V was cut back by 6 bases and J by 4 bases. Looked up from germline, CDR1 is SQVTM and CDR2 is ANQGSEA. The J gene is TRBJ2-2, the V gene TRBV29-1; 12 bases match TRBD1. The material sequenced was blood, either unsorted or a sorted T cell fraction (not recorded which). The clonotype originates from a male donor with ankylosing spondylitis. The CDR3 is CSVVSPGQGATGELFF. The CDR3 DNA follows: TGCAGCGTCGTATCTCCGGGACAGGGGGCCACCGGGGAGCTGTTTTTT.